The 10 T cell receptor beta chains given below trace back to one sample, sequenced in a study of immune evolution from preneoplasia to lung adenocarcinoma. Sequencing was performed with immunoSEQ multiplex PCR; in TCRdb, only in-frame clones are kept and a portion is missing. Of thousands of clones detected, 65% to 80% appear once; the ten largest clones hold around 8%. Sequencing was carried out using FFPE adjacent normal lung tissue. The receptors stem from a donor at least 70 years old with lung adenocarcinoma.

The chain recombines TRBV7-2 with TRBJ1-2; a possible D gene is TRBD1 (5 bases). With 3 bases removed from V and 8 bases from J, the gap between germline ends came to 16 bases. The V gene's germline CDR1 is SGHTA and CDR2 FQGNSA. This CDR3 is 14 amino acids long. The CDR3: CASSFGITGEGYTF. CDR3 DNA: TGTGCCAGCAGCTTTGGAATCACGGGGGAGGGCTACACCTTC.

The CDR3 protein is CASSGALNTGELFF. CDR3 DNA: TGTGCCAGTAGTGGGGCACTTAACACCGGGGAGCTGTTTTTT. The rearrangement uses TRBV19 and TRBJ2-2; D perhaps matches TRBD1 (5 bases). The CDR3 has 14 residues. Germline V gene sequence: CDR1 LNHDA, CDR2 SQIVND (reference sequence). The V end lost 5 bases, the J end lost 2 bases, and 9 bases lay between the germline ends.

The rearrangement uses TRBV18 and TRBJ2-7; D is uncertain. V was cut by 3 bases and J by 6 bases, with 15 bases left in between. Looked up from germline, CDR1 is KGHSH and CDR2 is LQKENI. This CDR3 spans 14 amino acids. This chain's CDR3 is CASSPGMGYGEQYF. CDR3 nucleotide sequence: TGTGCCAGCTCACCCGGCATGGGCTACGGCGAGCAGTACTTC.

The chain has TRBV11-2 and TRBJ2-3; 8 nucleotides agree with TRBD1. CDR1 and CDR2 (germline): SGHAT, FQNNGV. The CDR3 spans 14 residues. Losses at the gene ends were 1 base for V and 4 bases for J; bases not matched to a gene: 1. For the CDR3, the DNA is TGTGCCAGCAGCTTAGCAGGGGGCGCAGATACGCAGTATTTT. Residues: CASSLAGGADTQYF.

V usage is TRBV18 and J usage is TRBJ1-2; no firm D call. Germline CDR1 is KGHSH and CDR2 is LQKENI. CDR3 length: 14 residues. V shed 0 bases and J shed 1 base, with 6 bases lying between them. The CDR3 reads CASSPPSRNYGYTF. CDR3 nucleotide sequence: TGTGCCAGCTCACCACCAAGCCGTAACTATGGCTACACCTTC.

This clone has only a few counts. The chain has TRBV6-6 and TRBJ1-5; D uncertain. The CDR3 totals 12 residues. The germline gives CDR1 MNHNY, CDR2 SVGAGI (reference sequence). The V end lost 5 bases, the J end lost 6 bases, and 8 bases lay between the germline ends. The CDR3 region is CASSQPSQPQHF. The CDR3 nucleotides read TGTGCCAGCAGTCAGCCTAGTCAGCCCCAGCATTTT.

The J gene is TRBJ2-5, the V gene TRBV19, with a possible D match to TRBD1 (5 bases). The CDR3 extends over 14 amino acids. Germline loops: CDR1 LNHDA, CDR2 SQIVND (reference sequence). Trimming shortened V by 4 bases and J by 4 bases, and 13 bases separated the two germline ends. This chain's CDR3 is CASSNQGWRETQYF. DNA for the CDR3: TGTGCCAGTAGTAACCAGGGATGGAGAGAGACCCAGTACTTC.

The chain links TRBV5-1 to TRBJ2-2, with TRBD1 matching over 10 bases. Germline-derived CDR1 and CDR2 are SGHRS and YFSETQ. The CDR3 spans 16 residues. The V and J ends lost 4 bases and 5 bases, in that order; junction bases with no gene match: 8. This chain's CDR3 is CASSTWTGGITGELFF. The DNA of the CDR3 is TGCGCCAGCAGCACGTGGACAGGGGGAATAACCGGGGAGCTGTTTTTT.

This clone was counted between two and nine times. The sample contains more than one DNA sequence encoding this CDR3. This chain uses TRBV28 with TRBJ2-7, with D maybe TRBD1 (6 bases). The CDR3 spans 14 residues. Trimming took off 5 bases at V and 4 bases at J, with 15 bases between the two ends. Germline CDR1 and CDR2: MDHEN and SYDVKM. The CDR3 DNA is TGTGCCAGCAGTGGTACAGGGATCTTTTACGAGCAGTACTTC. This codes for CASSGTGIFYEQYF.

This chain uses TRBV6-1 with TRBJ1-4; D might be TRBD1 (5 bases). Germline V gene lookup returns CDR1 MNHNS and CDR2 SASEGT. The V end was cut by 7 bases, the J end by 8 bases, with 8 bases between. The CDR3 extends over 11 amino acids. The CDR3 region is CASIGGEKLFF. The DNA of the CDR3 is TGTGCCAGCATTGGGGGGGAAAAACTGTTTTTT.